These T cell receptor beta chains were read from a single sample in a study of blood T cell repertoires in COVID-19. TCRdb keeps only in-frame clones here, not all; method: immunoSEQ multiplex PCR. Altogether 44,000 or so clones are present, 65% to 85% being singletons, with the ten largest covering under 8.5%. Material for sequencing was peripheral blood. The receptors here all came from a man older than 75 in a cohort sampled during active COVID-19. The CDR3 runs from the conserved cysteine through the conserved F or W. Each record gives: clone size, D gene, J gene, V gene, CDR3 DNA, CDR3 protein. A D gene is named only where the DNA matches it firmly. Expanded clones get a size class; other rows say once, few or many, or leave the size out.

size: NA; D: TRBD1; J: TRBJ2-7; V: TRBV6-5; DNA: TGTGCCAGCAGCCGAGACGGGACAGCCATATACGAGCAGTACTTC; CDR3: CASSRDGTAIYEQYF
size: few; D: TRBD2; J: TRBJ2-7; V: TRBV5-1; DNA: TGCGCCAGCAGCCCGGGGACTAGCGTCTACGAGCAGTACTTC; CDR3: CASSPGTSVYEQYF
size: NA; D: NA; J: TRBJ2-1; V: TRBV7-2; DNA: TGTGCCAGCAGACCCCCTAGTCGGGATGAGCAGTTCTTC; CDR3: CASRPPSRDEQFF
size: few; D: NA; J: TRBJ2-7; V: TRBV2; DNA: TGTGCCAGCAGGGGGGGAAGGAGCTACGAGCAGTACTTC; CDR3: CASRGGRSYEQYF
size: NA; D: NA; J: TRBJ1-1; V: TRBV27; DNA: TGTGCCAGCAGTTTATCGTCAGGGGTGACTGAAGCTTTCTTT; CDR3: CASSLSSGVTEAFF
size: NA; D: NA; J: TRBJ1-1; V: TRBV2; DNA: TGTGCCAGCAGGGTCCAGGTCTACACTGAAGCTTTCTTT; CDR3: CASRVQVYTEAFF
size: NA; D: TRBD2; J: TRBJ2-3; V: TRBV7-9; DNA: TGTGCCAGCAGCTTGATGCGGGAGGGCGATACGCAGTATTTT; CDR3: CASSLMREGDTQYF
size: NA; D: NA; J: TRBJ1-6; V: TRBV9; DNA: TGTGCCAGCAGCGGAGGAGGGTCAAATTCACCCCTCCACTTT; CDR3: CASSGGGSNSPLHF
size: NA; D: NA; J: TRBJ1-2; V: TRBV7-2; DNA: TGTGCCAGCAGCCGCCGGACAGTCAACTATGGCTACACCTTC; CDR3: CASSRRTVNYGYTF
size: NA; D: NA; J: TRBJ1-2; V: TRBV5-1; DNA: TGCGCCAGCAGCCCAGACAGACCTGGCATCTATGGCTACACCTTC; CDR3: CASSPDRPGIYGYTF
size: NA; D: TRBD1; J: TRBJ1-2; V: TRBV2; DNA: TGTGCCAGCAAGAGGGACAGGGGGCCTAACTATGGCTACACCTTC; CDR3: CASKRDRGPNYGYTF
size: few; D: NA; J: TRBJ1-3; V: TRBV11-2; DNA: TGTGCCAGCAGCTACGGTTCCTCTGGAAACACCATATATTTT; CDR3: CASSYGSSGNTIYF
size: NA; D: NA; J: TRBJ2-2; V: TRBV7-2; DNA: TGTGCCAGCAGACCCGGGGGAAATCCCGGGGAGCTGTTTTTT; CDR3: CASRPGGNPGELFF
size: NA; D: TRBD2; J: TRBJ2-7; V: TRBV29-1; DNA: TGCAGCGTCGCACTAGCGGGAGGGCCCTACGAGCAGTACTTC; CDR3: CSVALAGGPYEQYF
size: NA; D: NA; J: TRBJ2-3; V: TRBV24-1; DNA: TGTGCCACCAGTGTGGCTGGCACAGATACGCAGTATTTT; CDR3: CATSVAGTDTQYF
size: few; D: TRBD1; J: TRBJ1-4; V: TRBV6-5; DNA: TGTGCCAGCATGAGGGACAGGGGGCCCGAAAAACTGTTTTTT; CDR3: CASMRDRGPEKLFF
size: NA; D: TRBD2; J: TRBJ2-2; V: TRBV2; DNA: TGTGCCAGCAGGGGACTAGCGGGGGCTACCCATCTTTCGAACACCGGGGAGCTGTTTTTT; CDR3: CASRGLAGATHLSNTGELFF
size: NA; D: NA; J: TRBJ1-5; V: TRBV7-2; DNA: TGTGCCAGCAGCTTATCTGGGCCGGCTCAGCCCCAGCATTTT; CDR3: CASSLSGPAQPQHF
size: NA; D: TRBD2; J: TRBJ2-7; V: TRBV5-1; DNA: TGCGCCAGCAGCTTGCCACGGGGGGGAGTCTCCTACGAGCAGTACTTC; CDR3: CASSLPRGGVSYEQYF
size: NA; D: TRBD1; J: TRBJ1-5; V: TRBV6-5; DNA: TGTGCCAGCAGTTACTCTTCAGGGGGCTATCAGCCCCAGCATTTT; CDR3: CASSYSSGGYQPQHF
size: NA; D: NA; J: TRBJ2-1; V: TRBV5-1; DNA: TGCGCCAGCAATCCCCGGGGACATGGCCTTAGGAATGAGCAGTTCTTC; CDR3: CASNPRGHGLRNEQFF
size: NA; D: NA; J: TRBJ2-7; V: TRBV5-1; DNA: TGCGCCAGCAGCTTGTCTACCTACTACGAGCAGTACTTC; CDR3: CASSLSTYYEQYF
size: NA; D: TRBD1; J: TRBJ1-2; V: TRBV19; DNA: TGTGCCAGTACCCTAAAGGGAACAGGGGTGCAAGGCTACACCTTC; CDR3: CASTLKGTGVQGYTF
size: few; D: TRBD1; J: TRBJ2-7; V: TRBV18; DNA: TGTGCCAGCTCCGCAGGGGGACGGGACTCCTACGAGCAGTACTTC; CDR3: CASSAGGRDSYEQYF
size: NA; D: TRBD2; J: TRBJ2-1; V: TRBV6-2/TRBV6-3; DNA: TGTGCCAGCAGTCGGACTAGCGGGAGGTATGAGCAGTTCTTC; CDR3: CASSRTSGRYEQFF
size: NA; D: NA; J: TRBJ1-2; V: TRBV2; DNA: TGTGCCAGCGACCCAGGGGTTGGGTATGGCTACACCTTC; CDR3: CASDPGVGYGYTF
size: NA; D: NA; J: TRBJ2-1; V: TRBV24-1; DNA: TGTGCCACCAGTGTCCGAGGGGGGGCCCAAGAGCAGTTCTTC; CDR3: CATSVRGGAQEQFF
size: NA; D: NA; J: TRBJ2-3; V: TRBV12-3/TRBV12-4; DNA: TGTGCCAGCAGTTTCCGGAGCACAGATACGCAGTATTTT; CDR3: CASSFRSTDTQYF
size: NA; D: NA; J: TRBJ2-5; V: TRBV27; DNA: TGTGCCAGCAGTTTCGGGCCTGGGAGTGGGCAAGAGACCCAGTACTTC; CDR3: CASSFGPGSGQETQYF
size: once; D: NA; J: TRBJ2-4; V: TRBV5-4; DNA: TGTGCCAGCAGCTTCAACCGGGATCAATCCGTCGGGGAAAACATTCAGTACTTC; CDR3: CASSFNRDQSVGENIQYF
size: NA; D: TRBD1; J: TRBJ2-6; V: TRBV19; DNA: TGTGCCAGTAGTGAGACAGGGGGGGCTGGGGCCAACGTCCTGACTTTC; CDR3: CASSETGGAGANVLTF